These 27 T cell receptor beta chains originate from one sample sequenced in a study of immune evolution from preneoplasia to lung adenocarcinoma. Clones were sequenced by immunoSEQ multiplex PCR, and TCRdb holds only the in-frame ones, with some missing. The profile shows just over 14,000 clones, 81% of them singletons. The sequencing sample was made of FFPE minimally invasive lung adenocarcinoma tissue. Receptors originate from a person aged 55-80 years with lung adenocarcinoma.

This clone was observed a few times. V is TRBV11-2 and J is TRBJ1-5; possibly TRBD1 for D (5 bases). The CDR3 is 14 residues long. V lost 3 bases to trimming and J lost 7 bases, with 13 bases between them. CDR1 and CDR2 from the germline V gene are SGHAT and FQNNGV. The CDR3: CASSFDGGGQPQHF. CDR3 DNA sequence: TGTGCCAGCAGCTTTGATGGGGGTGGGCAGCCCCAGCATTTT. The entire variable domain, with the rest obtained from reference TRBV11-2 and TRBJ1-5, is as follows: EAGVAQSPRYKIIEKRQSVAFWCNPISGHATLYWYQQILGQGPKLLIQFQNNGVVDDSQLPKDRFSAERLKGVDSTLKIQPAKLEDSAVYLCASSFDGGGQPQHFGDGTRLSIL.

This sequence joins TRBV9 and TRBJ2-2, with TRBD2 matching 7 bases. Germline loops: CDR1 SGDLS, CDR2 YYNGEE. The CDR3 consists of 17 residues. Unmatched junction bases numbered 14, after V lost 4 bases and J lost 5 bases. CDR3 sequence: CASSPRTGGVLTGELFF. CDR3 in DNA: TGTGCCAGCAGCCCCCGAACGGGGGGTGTTCTTACCGGGGAGCTGTTTTTT.

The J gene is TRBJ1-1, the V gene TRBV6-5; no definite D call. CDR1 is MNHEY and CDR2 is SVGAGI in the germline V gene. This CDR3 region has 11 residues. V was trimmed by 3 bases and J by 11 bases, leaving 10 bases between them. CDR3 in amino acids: CASSYGVAAFF. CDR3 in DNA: TGTGCCAGCAGTTATGGTGTGGCCGCTTTCTTT.

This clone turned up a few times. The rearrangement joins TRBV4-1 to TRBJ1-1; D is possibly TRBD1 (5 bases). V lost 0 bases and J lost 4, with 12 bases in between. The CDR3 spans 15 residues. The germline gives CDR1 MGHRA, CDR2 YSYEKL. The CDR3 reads CASSQDFGRVTEAFF. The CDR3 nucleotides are TGCGCCAGCAGCCAAGATTTCGGCAGGGTCACTGAAGCTTTCTTT.

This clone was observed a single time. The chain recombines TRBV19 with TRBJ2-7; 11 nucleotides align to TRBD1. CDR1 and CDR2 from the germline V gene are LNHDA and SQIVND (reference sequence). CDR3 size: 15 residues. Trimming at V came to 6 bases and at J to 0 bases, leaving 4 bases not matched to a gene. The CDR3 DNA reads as TGTGCCAGTAGCCCGGGACAGGGGGGCTCCTACGAGCAGTACTTC. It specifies CASSPGQGGSYEQYF.

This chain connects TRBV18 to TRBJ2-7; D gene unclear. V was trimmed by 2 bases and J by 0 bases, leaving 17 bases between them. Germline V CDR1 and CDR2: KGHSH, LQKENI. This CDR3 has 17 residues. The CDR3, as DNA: TGTGCCAGCTCACCAGCGACACCTGAGAAAAGCTCCTACGAGCAGTACTTC. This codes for CASSPATPEKSSYEQYF.

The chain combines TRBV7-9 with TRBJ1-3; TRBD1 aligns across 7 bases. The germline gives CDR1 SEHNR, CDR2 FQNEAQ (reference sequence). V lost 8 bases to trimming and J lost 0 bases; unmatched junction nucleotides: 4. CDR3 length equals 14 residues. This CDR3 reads CASYRGLSGNTIYF. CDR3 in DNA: TGTGCCAGCTACAGGGGCCTCTCTGGAAACACCATATATTTT.

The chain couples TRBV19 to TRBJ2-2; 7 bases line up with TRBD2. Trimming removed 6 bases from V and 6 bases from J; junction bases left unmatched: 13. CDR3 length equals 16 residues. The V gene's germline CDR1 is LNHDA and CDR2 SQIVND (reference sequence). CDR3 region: CASRRDYPVGPGELFF. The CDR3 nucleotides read TGTGCCAGTAGGAGGGACTACCCAGTAGGTCCCGGGGAGCTGTTTTTT. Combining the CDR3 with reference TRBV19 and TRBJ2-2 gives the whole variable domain DGGITQSPKYLFRKEGQNVTLSCEQNLNHDAMYWYRQDPGQGLRLIYYSQIVNDFQKGDIAEGYSVSREKKESFPLTVTSAQKNPTAFYLCASRRDYPVGPGELFFGEGSRLTVL.

The CDR3 spells CASTRGLAEAFF. CDR3 in DNA: TGTGCCAGCACGAGGGGGCTAGCTGAAGCTTTCTTT. The V call is TRBV19, the J call TRBJ1-1; 7 bases fit TRBD1. The CDR3 runs to 12 residues. V lost 9 bases to trimming and J lost 6 bases; unmatched junction nucleotides: 7. In germline, CDR1 is LNHDA, CDR2 SQIVND (reference sequence).

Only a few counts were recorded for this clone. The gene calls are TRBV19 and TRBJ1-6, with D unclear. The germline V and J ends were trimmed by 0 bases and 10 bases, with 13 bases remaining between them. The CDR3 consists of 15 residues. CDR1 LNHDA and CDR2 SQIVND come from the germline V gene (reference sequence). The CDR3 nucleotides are TGTGCCAGTAGTATAGATAGTGGGAAGATATCACCCCTCCACTTT. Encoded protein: CASSIDSGKISPLHF.

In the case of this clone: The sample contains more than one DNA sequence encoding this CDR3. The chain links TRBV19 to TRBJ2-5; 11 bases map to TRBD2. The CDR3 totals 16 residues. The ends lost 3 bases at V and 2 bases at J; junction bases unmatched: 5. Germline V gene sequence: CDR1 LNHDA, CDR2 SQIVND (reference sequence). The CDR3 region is CASSITSSGGQETQYF. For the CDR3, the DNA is TGTGCCAGTAGTATTACCTCTAGCGGGGGGCAAGAGACCCAGTACTTC.

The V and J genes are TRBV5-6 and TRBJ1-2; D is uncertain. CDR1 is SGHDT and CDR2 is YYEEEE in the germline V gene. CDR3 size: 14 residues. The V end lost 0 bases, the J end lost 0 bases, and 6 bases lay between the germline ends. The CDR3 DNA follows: TGTGCCAGCAGCTTGGGTGCACCTAACTATGGCTACACCTTC. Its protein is CASSLGAPNYGYTF.

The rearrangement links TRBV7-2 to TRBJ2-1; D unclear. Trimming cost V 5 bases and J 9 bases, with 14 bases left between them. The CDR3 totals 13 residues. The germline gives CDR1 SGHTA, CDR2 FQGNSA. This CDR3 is CASSPQEGAEQFF. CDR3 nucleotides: TGTGCCAGCAGCCCCCAAGAAGGCGCTGAGCAGTTCTTC.

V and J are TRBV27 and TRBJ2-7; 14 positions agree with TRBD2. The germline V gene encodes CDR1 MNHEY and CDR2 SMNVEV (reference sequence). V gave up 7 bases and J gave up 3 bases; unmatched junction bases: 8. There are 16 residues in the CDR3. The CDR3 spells CASKKLGTSGGYEQYF. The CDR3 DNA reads TGTGCCAGCAAAAAATTAGGGACTAGCGGGGGCTACGAGCAGTACTTC.

Here the CDR3 DNA reads TGTGCCAGCAGCTTAAGGCTAGCGGGAGATAACACCGGGGAGCTGTTTTTT. Translation gives CASSLRLAGDNTGELFF. The chain uses TRBV7-3 and TRBJ2-2, with TRBD2 matching 10 bases. The CDR3 contains 17 residues. CDR1 is SGHTA, CDR2 FQGTGA, per germline. Trimming at V came to 1 base and at J to 2 bases, leaving 4 bases not matched to a gene.

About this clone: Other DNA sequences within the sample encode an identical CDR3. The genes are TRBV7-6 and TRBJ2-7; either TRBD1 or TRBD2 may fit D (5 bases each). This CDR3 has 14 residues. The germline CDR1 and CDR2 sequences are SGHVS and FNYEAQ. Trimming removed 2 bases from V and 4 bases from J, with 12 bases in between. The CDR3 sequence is CASSLIGGGYEQYF. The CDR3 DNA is TGTGCCAGCAGCTTAATTGGTGGGGGTTACGAGCAGTACTTC.

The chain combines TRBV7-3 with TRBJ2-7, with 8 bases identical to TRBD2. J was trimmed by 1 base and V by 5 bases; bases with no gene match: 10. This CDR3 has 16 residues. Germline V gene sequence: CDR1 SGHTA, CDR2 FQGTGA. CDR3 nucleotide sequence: TGTGCCAGCAGCAAAACAACTAGCGGTTGTTCCTACGAGCAGTACTTC. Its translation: CASSKTTSGCSYEQYF. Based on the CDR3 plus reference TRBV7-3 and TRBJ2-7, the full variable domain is GAGVSQTPSNKVTEKGKYVELRCDPISGHTALYWYRQSLGQGPEFLIYFQGTGAADDSGLPNDRFFAVRPEGSVSTLKIQRTERGDSAVYLCASSKTTSGCSYEQYFGPGTRLTVT.

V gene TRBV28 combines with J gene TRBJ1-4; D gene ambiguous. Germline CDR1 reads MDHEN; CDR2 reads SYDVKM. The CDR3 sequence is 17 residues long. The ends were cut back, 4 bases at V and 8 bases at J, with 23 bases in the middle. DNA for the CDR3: TGTGCCAGCAGTTCAGCCTCCACCGGGCACGGGCGGGAAAAACTGTTTTTT. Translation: CASSSASTGHGREKLFF.

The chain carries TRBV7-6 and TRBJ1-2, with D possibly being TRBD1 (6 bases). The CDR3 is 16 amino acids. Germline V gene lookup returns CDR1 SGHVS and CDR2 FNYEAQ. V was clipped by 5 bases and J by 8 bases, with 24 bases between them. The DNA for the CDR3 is TGTGCCAGCAGCCTAAGAGGGGGGACAAACTGGGAGGGCTACACCTTC. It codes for CASSLRGGTNWEGYTF.

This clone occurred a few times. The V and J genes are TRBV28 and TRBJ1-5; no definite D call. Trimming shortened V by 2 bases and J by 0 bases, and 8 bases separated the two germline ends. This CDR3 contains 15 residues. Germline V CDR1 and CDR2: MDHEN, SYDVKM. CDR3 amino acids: CASSLPLSSNQPQHF. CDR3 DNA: TGTGCCAGCAGTTTACCCCTGTCTAGCAATCAGCCCCAGCATTTT.

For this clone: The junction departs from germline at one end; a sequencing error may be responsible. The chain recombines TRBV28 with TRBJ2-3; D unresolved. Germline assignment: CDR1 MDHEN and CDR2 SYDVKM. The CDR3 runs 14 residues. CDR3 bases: TGCGCCGTATTACTTCAGGCTAGCACAGATACGCAGTATTTT. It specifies CAVLLQASTDTQYF.

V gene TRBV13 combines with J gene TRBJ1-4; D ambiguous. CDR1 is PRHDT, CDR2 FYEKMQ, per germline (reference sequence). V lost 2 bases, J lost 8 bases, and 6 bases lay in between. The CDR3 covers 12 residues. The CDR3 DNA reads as TGTGCCAGCAGCTTATGGGAAGAAAAACTGTTTTTT. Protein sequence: CASSLWEEKLFF.

The CDR3, as DNA: TGTGCCAGTTCCCGGAGCCCTGGCTACGAGCAGTACTTC. Its protein is CASSRSPGYEQYF. The J gene is TRBJ2-7, the V gene TRBV28; D is unresolved. V shed 9 bases and J shed 3 bases, with 15 bases lying between them. Germline V gene sequence: CDR1 MDHEN, CDR2 SYDVKM. The CDR3 sequence is 13 residues long.

The CDR3 loop is CASSEYPAEMGWDTIYF. CDR3 nucleotide sequence: TGTGCCAGCAGTGAATATCCGGCGGAGATGGGTTGGGACACCATATATTTT. This chain connects TRBV2 to TRBJ1-3; D is unresolved. The V and J ends lost 2 bases and 8 bases respectively, with 22 bases between them. The CDR3 consists of 17 residues. CDR1 is SNHLY, CDR2 FYNNEI, per germline.

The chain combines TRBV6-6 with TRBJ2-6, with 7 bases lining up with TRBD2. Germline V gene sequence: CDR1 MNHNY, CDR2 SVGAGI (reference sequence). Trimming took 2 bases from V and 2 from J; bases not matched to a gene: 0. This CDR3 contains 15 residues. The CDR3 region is CASSYSGAGANVLTF. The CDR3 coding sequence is TGTGCCAGCAGTTACAGCGGGGCTGGGGCCAACGTCCTGACTTTC.

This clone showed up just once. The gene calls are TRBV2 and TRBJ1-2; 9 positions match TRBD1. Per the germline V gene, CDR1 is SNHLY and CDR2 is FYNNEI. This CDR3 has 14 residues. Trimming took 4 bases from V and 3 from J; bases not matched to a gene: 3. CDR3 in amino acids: CASSGDRVDYGYTF. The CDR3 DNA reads TGTGCCAGCAGTGGGGACAGGGTGGACTATGGCTACACCTTC.

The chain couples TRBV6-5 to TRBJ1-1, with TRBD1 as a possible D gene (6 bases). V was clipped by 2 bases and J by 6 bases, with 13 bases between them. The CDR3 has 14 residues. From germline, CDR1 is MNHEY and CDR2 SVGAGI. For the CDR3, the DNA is TGTGCCAGCAGTTACGGGGGGACATCGGCTGAAGCTTTCTTT. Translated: CASSYGGTSAEAFF.